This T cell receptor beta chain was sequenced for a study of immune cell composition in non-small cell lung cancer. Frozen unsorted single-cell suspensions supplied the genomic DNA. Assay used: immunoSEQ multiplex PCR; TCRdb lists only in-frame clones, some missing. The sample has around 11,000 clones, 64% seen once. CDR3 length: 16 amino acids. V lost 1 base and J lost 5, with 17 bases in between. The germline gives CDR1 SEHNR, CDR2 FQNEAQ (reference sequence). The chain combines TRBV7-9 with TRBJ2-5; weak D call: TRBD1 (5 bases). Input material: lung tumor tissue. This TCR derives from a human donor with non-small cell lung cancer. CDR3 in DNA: TGTGCCAGCAGCTTAGTTCGTGGGGCGCCTTACGAGACCCAGTACTTC. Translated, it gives CASSLVRGAPYETQYF.